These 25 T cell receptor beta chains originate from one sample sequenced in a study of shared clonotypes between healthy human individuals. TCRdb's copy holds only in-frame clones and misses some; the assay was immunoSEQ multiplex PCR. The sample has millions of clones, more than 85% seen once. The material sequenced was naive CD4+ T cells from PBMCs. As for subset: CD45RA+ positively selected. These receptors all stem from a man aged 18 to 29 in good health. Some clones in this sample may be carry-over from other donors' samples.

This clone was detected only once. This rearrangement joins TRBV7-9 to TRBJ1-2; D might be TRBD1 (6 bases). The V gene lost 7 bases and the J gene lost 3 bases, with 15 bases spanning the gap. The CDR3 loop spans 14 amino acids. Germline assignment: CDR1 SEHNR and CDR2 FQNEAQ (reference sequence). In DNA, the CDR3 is TGTGCCAGCAACCTGAGGGGGGTTGACTATGGCTACACCTTC. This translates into CASNLRGVDYGYTF.

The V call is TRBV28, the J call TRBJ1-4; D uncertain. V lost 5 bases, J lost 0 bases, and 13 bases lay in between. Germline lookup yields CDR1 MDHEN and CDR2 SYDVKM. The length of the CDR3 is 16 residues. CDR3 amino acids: CASSPTTLTTNEKLFF. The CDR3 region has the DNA TGTGCCAGCAGTCCGACGACTCTCACAACTAATGAAAAACTGTTTTTT.

As DNA, the CDR3 is TGCGCCAGCAGCGAACAGAAGTATGGCTACACCTTC. This encodes CASSEQKYGYTF. This chain links TRBV5-1 with TRBJ1-2; D is uncertain. Germline CDR1 and CDR2: SGHRS and YFSETQ. V lost 4 bases to trimming and J lost 5 bases, with 9 bases between them. There are 12 residues in the CDR3.

In DNA form, the CDR3 reads TGTGCCACCAGCAGAGATTTGGGCAGGGCATACGAGCAGTACTTC. It translates to CATSRDLGRAYEQYF. The chain uses TRBV15 and TRBJ2-7; D is perhaps TRBD1 (5 bases). The germline V gene has CDR1 LNHNV and CDR2 YYDKDF (reference sequence). This CDR3 has 15 residues. V was clipped by 0 bases and J by 4 bases, with 13 bases between them.

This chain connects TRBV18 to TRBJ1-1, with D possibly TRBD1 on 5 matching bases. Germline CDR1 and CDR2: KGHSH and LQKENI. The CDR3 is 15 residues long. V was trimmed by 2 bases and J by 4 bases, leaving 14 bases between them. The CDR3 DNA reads TGTGCCAGCTCACCAAGTGGGGGGATGGCCACTGAAGCTTTCTTT. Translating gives CASSPSGGMATEAFF.

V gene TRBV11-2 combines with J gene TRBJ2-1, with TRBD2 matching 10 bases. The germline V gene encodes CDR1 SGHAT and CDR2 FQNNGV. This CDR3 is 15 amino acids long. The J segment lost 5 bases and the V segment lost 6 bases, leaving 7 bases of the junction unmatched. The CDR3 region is CASSALAGVNNEQFF. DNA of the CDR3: TGTGCCAGCAGTGCTCTAGCGGGAGTAAACAATGAGCAGTTCTTC.

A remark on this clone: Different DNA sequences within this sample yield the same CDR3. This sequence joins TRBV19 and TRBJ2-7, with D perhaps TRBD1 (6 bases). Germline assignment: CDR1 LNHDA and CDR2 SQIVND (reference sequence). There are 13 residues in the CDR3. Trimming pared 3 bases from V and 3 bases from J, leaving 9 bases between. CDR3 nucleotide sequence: TGTGCCAGTAGTATCAACAGGGACTACGAGCAGTACTTC. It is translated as CASSINRDYEQYF.

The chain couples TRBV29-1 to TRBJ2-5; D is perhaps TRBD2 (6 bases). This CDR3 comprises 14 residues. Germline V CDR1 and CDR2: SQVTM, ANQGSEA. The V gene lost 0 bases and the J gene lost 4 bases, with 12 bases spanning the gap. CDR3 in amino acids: CSVEDPTRGETQYF. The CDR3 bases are TGCAGCGTTGAAGATCCGACGCGGGGAGAGACCCAGTACTTC. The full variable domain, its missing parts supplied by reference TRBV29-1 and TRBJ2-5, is SAVISQKPSRDICQRGTSLTIQCQVDSQVTMMFWYRQQPGQSLTLIATANQGSEATYESGFVIDKFPISRPNLTFSTLTVSNMSPEDSSIYLCSVEDPTRGETQYFGPGTRLLVL.

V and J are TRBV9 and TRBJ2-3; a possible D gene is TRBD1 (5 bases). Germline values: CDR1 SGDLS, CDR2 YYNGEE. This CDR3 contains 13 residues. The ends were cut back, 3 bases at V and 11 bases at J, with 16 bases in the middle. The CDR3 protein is CASSARQLSKQYF. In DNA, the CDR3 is TGTGCCAGCAGCGCCCGACAGCTGTCAAAGCAGTATTTT. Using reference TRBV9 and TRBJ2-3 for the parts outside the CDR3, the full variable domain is DSGVTQTPKHLITATGQRVTLRCSPRSGDLSVYWYQQSLDQGLQFLIQYYNGEERAKGNILERFSAQQFPDLHSELNLSSLELGDSALYFCASSARQLSKQYFGPGTRLTVL.

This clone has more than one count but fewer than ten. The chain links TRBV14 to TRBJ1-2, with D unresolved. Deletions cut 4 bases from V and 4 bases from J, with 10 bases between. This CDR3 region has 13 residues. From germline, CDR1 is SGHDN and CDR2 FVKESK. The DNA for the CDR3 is TGTGCCAGCAGCCTGGCAGCGCTCTATGGCTACACCTTC. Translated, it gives CASSLAALYGYTF.

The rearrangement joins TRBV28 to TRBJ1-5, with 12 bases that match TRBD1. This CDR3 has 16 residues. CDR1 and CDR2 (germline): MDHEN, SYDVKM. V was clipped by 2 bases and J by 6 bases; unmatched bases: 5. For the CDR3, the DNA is TGTGCCAGCAGTTTACGGGACAGGGGGCGCAGTCAGCCCCAGCATTTT. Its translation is CASSLRDRGRSQPQHF.

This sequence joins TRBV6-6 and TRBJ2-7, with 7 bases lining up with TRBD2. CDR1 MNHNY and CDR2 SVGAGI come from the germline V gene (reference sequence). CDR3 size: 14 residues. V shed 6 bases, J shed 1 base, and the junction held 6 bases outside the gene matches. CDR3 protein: CASRYPGGSYEQYF. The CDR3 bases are TGTGCCAGCAGATACCCGGGAGGTTCCTACGAGCAGTACTTC.

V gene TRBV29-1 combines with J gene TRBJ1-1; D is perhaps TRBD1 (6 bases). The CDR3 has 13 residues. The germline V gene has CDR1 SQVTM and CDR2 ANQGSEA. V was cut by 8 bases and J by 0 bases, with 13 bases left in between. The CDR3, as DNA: TGCAGCATGTGGGACACTTTGAACACTGAAGCTTTCTTT. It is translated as CSMWDTLNTEAFF.

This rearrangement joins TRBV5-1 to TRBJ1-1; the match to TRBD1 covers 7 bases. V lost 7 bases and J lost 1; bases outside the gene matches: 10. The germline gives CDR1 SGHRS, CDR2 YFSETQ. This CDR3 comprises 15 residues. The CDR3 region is CASQATGQTNTEAFF. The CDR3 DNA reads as TGCGCCAGCCAAGCGACGGGACAGACGAACACTGAAGCTTTCTTT.

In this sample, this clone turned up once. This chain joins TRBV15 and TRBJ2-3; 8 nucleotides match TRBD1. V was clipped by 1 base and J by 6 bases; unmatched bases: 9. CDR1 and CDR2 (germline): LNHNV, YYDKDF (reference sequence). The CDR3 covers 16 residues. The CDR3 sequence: CATSRAGRGRSDTQYF. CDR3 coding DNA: TGTGCCACCAGCAGAGCTGGCAGGGGGCGATCGGATACGCAGTATTTT.

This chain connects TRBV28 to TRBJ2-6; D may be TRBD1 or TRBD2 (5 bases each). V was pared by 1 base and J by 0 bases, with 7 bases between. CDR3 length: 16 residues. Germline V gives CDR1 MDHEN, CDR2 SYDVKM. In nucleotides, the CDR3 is TGTGCCAGCAGTTTATCGGGGCGCTCTGGGGCCAACGTCCTGACTTTC. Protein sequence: CASSLSGRSGANVLTF.

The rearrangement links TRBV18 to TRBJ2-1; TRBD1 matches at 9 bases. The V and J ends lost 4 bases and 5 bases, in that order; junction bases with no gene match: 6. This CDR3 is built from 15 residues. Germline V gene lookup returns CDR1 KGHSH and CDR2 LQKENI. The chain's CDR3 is CASSLLTGGNNEQFF. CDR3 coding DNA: TGTGCCAGCTCACTCCTGACAGGGGGGAACAATGAGCAGTTCTTC. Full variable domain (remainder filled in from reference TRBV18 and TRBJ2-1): NAGVMQNPRHLVRRRGQEARLRCSPMKGHSHVYWYRQLPEEGLKFMVYLQKENIIDESGMPKERFSAEFPKEGPSILRIQQVVRGDSAAYFCASSLLTGGNNEQFFGPGTRLTVL.

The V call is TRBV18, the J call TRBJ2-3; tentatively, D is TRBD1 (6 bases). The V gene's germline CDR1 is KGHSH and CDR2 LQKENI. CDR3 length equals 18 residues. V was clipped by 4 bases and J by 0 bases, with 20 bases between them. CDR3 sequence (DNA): TGTGCCAGCTCACATGCACCGATACAGGGCTCTAGCACAGATACGCAGTATTTT. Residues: CASSHAPIQGSSTDTQYF.

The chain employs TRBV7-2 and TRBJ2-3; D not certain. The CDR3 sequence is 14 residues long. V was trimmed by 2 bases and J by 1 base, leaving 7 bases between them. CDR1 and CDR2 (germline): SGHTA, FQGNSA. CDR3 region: CASSLHRGTDTQYF. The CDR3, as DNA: TGTGCCAGCAGCTTACACCGAGGCACAGATACGCAGTATTTT.

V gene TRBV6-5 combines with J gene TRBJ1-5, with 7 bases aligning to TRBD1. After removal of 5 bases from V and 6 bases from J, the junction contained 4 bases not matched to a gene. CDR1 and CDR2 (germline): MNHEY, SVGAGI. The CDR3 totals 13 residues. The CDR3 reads CASSRTGTQPQHF. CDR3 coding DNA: TGTGCCAGCAGTCGGACAGGTACTCAGCCCCAGCATTTT.

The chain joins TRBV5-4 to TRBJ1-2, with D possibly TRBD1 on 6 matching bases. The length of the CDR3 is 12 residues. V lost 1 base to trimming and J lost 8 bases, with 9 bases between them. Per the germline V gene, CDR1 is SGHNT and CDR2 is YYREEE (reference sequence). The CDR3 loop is CASSLQGRGYTF. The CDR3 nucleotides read TGTGCCAGCAGCTTGCAGGGGCGAGGCTACACCTTC.

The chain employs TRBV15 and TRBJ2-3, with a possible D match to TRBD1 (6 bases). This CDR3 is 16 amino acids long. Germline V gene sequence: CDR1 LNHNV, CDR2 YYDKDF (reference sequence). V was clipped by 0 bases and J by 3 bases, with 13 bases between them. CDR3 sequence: CATSRDLGGRTDTQYF. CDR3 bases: TGTGCCACCAGCAGAGATCTAGGGGGTCGGACAGATACGCAGTATTTT. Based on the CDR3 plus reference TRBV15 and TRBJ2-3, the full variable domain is DAMVIQNPRYQVTQFGKPVTLSCSQTLNHNVMYWYQQKSSQAPKLLFHYYDKDFNNEADTPDNFQSRRPNTSFCFLDIRSPGLGDTAMYLCATSRDLGGRTDTQYFGPGTRLTVL.

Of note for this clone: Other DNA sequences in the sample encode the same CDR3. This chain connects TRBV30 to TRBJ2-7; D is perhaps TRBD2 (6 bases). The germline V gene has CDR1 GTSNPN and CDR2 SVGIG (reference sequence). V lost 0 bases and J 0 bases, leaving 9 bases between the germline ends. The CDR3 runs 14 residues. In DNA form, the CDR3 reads TGTGCCTGGAGTGTTGGAGGGGTCTCCTACGAGCAGTACTTC. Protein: CAWSVGGVSYEQYF.

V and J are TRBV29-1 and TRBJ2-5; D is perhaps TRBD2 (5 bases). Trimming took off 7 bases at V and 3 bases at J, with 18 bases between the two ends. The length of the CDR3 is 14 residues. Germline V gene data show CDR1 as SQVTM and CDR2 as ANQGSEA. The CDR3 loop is CSAQTLAREETQYF. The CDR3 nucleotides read TGCAGCGCTCAAACTTTAGCGAGAGAAGAGACCCAGTACTTC. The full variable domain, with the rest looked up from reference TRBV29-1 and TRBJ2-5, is SAVISQKPSRDICQRGTSLTIQCQVDSQVTMMFWYRQQPGQSLTLIATANQGSEATYESGFVIDKFPISRPNLTFSTLTVSNMSPEDSSIYLCSAQTLAREETQYFGPGTRLLVL.

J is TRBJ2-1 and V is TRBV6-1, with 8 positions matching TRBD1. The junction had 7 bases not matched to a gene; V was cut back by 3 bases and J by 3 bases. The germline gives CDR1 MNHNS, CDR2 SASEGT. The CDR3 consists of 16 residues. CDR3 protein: CASSERDRRLYNEQFF. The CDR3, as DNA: TGTGCCAGCAGTGAGCGGGACAGGCGACTCTACAATGAGCAGTTCTTC.